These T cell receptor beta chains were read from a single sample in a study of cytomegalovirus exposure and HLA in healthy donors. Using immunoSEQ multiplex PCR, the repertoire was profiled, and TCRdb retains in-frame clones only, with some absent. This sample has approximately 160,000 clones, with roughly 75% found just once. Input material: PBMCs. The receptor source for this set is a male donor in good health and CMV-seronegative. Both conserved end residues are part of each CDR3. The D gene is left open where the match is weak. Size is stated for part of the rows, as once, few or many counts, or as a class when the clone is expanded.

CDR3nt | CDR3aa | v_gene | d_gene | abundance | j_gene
TGTGCCAGCAGCGTAGCTCAGACCGGGGAGCTGTTTTTT | CASSVAQTGELFF | TRBV9 | NA | NA | TRBJ2-2
TGCGCCAGCAGCCCTGTCATCGGGACTAGAGGCAATGAGCAGTTCTTC | CASSPVIGTRGNEQFF | TRBV4-1 | TRBD2 | many | TRBJ2-1
TGCGCCAGCAGCATAGGGACAGGGGGCGAGACCCAGTACTTC | CASSIGTGGETQYF | TRBV5-1 | TRBD1 | once | TRBJ2-5
TGTGCCACCAGCAGAGATCAGGGCAGAGTCGACGAGCAGTACTTC | CATSRDQGRVDEQYF | TRBV15 | NA | NA | TRBJ2-7
TGCGCCAGCAGCCAAGATCTCCCTAGCCCGTCCACCGGGGAGCTGTTTTTT | CASSQDLPSPSTGELFF | TRBV4-3 | NA | NA | TRBJ2-2
TGCGCCAGCAGCCAAGTCGGGACAACCTTGAATACTGAAGCTTTCTTT | CASSQVGTTLNTEAFF | TRBV4-1 | NA | NA | TRBJ1-1
TGTGCCAGCAGCCGAAGAGCAGGGTTATCTGGAAACACCATATATTTT | CASSRRAGLSGNTIYF | TRBV14 | NA | NA | TRBJ1-3
TGTGCCAGCAGAGGTGAGGACTACGAGCAGTACTTC | CASRGEDYEQYF | TRBV28 | NA | NA | TRBJ2-7
TGTGCCAGTAGTATAGATAGCCTAGCGGATACCTACGAGCAGTACTTC | CASSIDSLADTYEQYF | TRBV19 | TRBD2 | NA | TRBJ2-7
TGTGCCAGCAGCTCGGGACTAAAAAATGAGCAGTTCTTC | CASSSGLKNEQFF | TRBV5-8 | TRBD2 | NA | TRBJ2-1
TGTGCCAGTACTTCAGGGTTTGAATCCTACGAGCAGTACTTC | CASTSGFESYEQYF | TRBV19 | NA | NA | TRBJ2-7
TGTGCCTGGGTGTCCGGGACTTTGACCTACGAGCAGTACTTC | CAWVSGTLTYEQYF | TRBV30 | NA | few | TRBJ2-7
TGTGCCAGCAATCGACAGGGAACAGATACGCAGTATTTT | CASNRQGTDTQYF | TRBV6-1 | TRBD1 | NA | TRBJ2-3